This T cell receptor (beta chain) originates from a study of regulatory T cells in long-lasting Graves disease (dated by TCRdb to about 2021). In the study overall: Patients with newly diagnosed Graves' disease had been on antithyroid drugs for under 3 months. This study used TCR sequencing and RNA sequencing of peripheral blood to compare persistent Graves' disease patients against newly diagnosed Graves' disease patients. The study was conducted in China and was registered as a clinical trial. A total of some 33 samples were covered by TCR sequencing, comprising approximately 13 persistent and around 20 newly diagnosed Graves' disease patients.

Broad study findings and their caveats: Persistent disease showed preferential use of TRBV28, TRBJ1-2 and TRBJ2-5, whereas newly diagnosed disease favored TRBV20-1 and TRBJ2-1. Sequencing and analysis were limited to the TCR beta chain. Compared with newly diagnosed patients, persistent Graves' disease patients had lower TCR Shannon entropy and fewer highly expanded clones, which suggests clonal expansion. Patients with persistent disease shared more public clonotypes (roughly 2,900) than newly diagnosed patients did (approximately 970). The authors acknowledged the small sample size as a limitation that may reduce accuracy. Peripheral blood alone was examined, since thyroid tissue, which constituted the primary lesion, could not be accessed.

This clonotype was detected many times. Which antigen it targets is not known. No base quality values were provided; no much bigger clone lies one nucleotide off. From a lookup of the germline V gene (reference sequence), CDR1 and CDR2 are SEHNR and FQNEAQ. The CDR3 numbers 16 residues from cysteine through phenylalanine. Solely the CDR3 DNA is kept, with 48 bases framed from the first base. The V end loses 5 bases and the J end loses 2 bases, and a stretch of 19 bases separates them. The method was multiplex PCR. This sample was sequenced with an Illumina HiSeq 4000. To build TCR beta libraries, CDR3 regions were amplified by Arm-PCR using iRepertoire HTBI primers. Before sequencing, the PCR products went through gel purification. On the authors' methods: A total of fewer than 80 TRBV and 14 TRBJ segments were identified across samples and were used for gene usage analysis of CDR3 amino acid clonotypes. COPE and FqMerger were used to merge the filtered high-quality paired reads into contigs. BLAST was used to align contigs to IMGT TRBV, TRBD and TRBJ reference genes, and CDR3 was defined according to IMGT. Highly expanded clones were defined as clonotypes with a frequency above 0.1%. Repertoire diversity was measured by Shannon entropy, and V-J evenness by the Gini coefficient. A clonotype found in more than one individual was treated as public. TCRdb cleaned the public reads at Q25 with fastp, built clones with MiXCR and kept in-frame beta chains. Rows with a matching CDR3 protein are joined into one entry that keeps the most common DNA and genes. None of the V and J calls come from the authors' own analysis; TCRdb made them. The sample table records 550,000 to 700,000 distinct CDR3 sequences; about 16% of these occur just once. The ten largest clones take up around 12% of the sample.

The time point label for this specimen denotes: newly diagnosed GD, antithyroid drugs for less than 3 months. For both TCR sequencing and RNA sequencing, RNA was extracted from PBMCs using TRIzol. The diagnosis of Graves' disease was made according to American Thyroid Association guidelines. Recruitment of patients was carried out at an endocrinology department in Xi'an, China. Each patient gave around 9.2 milliliters of peripheral blood, collected in an EDTA anticoagulant tube. PBMCs were isolated by Ficoll Paque Plus density gradient separation without further T cell sorting. RNA quality was checked with an Agilent 2100 Bioanalyzer and agarose gel, and concentration with a NanoDrop 2000. This sample also belongs to another study, concerning T cells in Graves' hyperthyroidism and ophthalmopathy. The second study's authors report: Graves' hyperthyroidism was defined as stable when no progression to ophthalmopathy occurred over 18 months of follow-up. Hyperthyroidism patients were newly diagnosed, with disease duration under 2 months, and aged 18 to 65 years. The study excluded patients with uncontrolled infections, other autoimmune diseases, pregnancy or lactation. Diagnoses were established on the basis of clinical symptoms, serum thyroxine and TRAb, thyroid ultrasound, and orbital computed tomography. A first-round RT-PCR of the TCR CDR3 used the HTBI primer set with the Qiagen OneStep RT-PCR kit. Most expanded thyroid clonotypes (frequency above 0.001) were also detected in blood, a finding suggesting that blood repertoires may reflect thyroid immune responses. A 13 V-J signature model separated ophthalmopathy from stable hyperthyroidism, with nearly 90% sensitivity and about 81% specificity in cross-validation and 80%/75% in testing. During validation, the model predicted progression to ophthalmopathy a median of roughly 7.1 months ahead of onset, with around 71% sensitivity and about 72% specificity. To identify TCR V-J signatures that set the groups apart, the researchers used a discovery cohort of 100 or so patients, made up of about 44 with Graves' ophthalmopathy and some 56 with stable Graves' hyperthyroidism. Prospective prediction of ophthalmopathy was tested in an independent validation cohort of some 19 hyperthyroidism patients and 17 patients who later progressed to ophthalmopathy. The 100 discovery patients were divided at random into training and test sets in a 7:3 ratio. The study also compared thyroid tissue and blood T-cell repertoires from a handful of Graves' hyperthyroidism patients. Once sampling was done, hyperthyroidism patients were given methimazole at a starting dose of 30 mg daily, whereas ophthalmopathy patients were given high-dose intravenous methylprednisolone. A second multiplex PCR round built the libraries, followed by size selection and purification. Sequencing of the libraries was done on an Illumina HiSeq2000 using paired-end 100 bp reads. Raw data were processed with SOAPnuke, discarding reads with adapters, uncalled bases, mean Phred below 15, or no exact constant-primer or identifier match. High-quality paired reads were merged with COPE v1.2.5, and unique nucleotide sequences were defined as clonotypes. MiTCR v1.1 was used to align the clonotypes against IMGT TRBV, TRBD and TRBJ reference segments. The analysis included only V-J combinations with a frequency above 0.0001, which together covered more than 99% of the repertoires. The TCS score was defined as the ratio of F50 (clonal expansion) to E x V (chaos), calculated using BLOSUM62-based TCRdist between CDR3 peptides within each V-J. Welch's t-statistics and random forest reduced 500 to 650 V-J features to about 12, which were used in a naive Bayes classifier (R e1071). No statistical method was used to fix the sample size in advance, and group allocation was not hidden from the investigators. TCR Vbeta CDR3 sequencing of 130 to 150 peripheral blood samples (under 45 ophthalmopathy, 70 to 85 hyperthyroidism and roughly 17 progressor patients) is reported in the paper.

Recombination joined TRBV7-9 with TRBJ2-7; a weak D assignment points to TRBD2 (7 bases agree). The input for sequencing was peripheral blood mononuclear cells (PBMCs), taken at new diagnosis, from a patient treated with antithyroid drugs. This sequence was found in a man in his late teens or twenties with Graves disease. Donor details come from another sample of the same person, matched by shared clones. The DNA sequence reads TGTGCCAGCAGCCTTCTTGCGGGGGCCACCGCCTACGAGCAGTACTTC. Translated, this gives CASSLLAGATAYEQYF.